A selection of T cell receptor beta chains follows, all from one sample in a study of radiotherapy plus CTLA-4 blockade in lung cancer. The repertoire was sequenced with immunoSEQ multiplex PCR; TCRdb's copy has only in-frame clones and lacks some. The sample shows about 90,000 clones, around 72% of them seen only once. The sequencing used peripheral blood, collected from a patient treated with radiotherapy plus ipilimumab. The receptor source for this set is a human donor with non-small cell lung cancer that progressed on radiotherapy plus ipilimumab. Each CDR3 is given with its conserved first and last residue. The D gene is left open where the match is weak. Some rows mark clone size as missing; the rest say once, few, many or name a class of expanded clone.

V gene	D gene	CDR3 length	clone size	J gene	CDR3 protein	CDR3 DNA
TRBV6-1	.	13	.	TRBJ1-4	CASRVDLNEKLFF	TGTGCCAGCAGAGTGGACCTGAATGAAAAACTGTTTTTT
TRBV5-4	TRBD1	14	medium-sized	TRBJ2-7	CASSTGTGGYEQYF	TGTGCCAGCAGCACCGGGACAGGGGGCTACGAGCAGTACTTC
TRBV4-2	TRBD1	16	.	TRBJ1-6	CASSSRDRGADSPLHF	TGTGCCAGCAGCTCAAGGGACAGGGGTGCGGATTCACCCCTCCACTTT
TRBV7-9	.	14	.	TRBJ2-7	CASSPPGQTYEQYF	TGTGCCAGCAGCCCCCCCGGGCAGACCTACGAGCAGTACTTC
TRBV19	TRBD2	14	.	TRBJ2-7	CASSPTSGRHEQYF	TGTGCCAGTAGTCCTACTAGCGGGAGGCACGAGCAGTACTTC
TRBV6-5	.	11	many	TRBJ2-7	CASSYQYEQYF	TGTGCCAGCAGTTACCAATACGAGCAGTACTTC
TRBV5-1	TRBD1	14	once	TRBJ2-7	CASSYGQGGYEQYF	TGCGCCAGCAGTTACGGACAGGGAGGCTACGAGCAGTACTTC
TRBV28	.	12	.	TRBJ1-1	CASSLMGTEAFF	TGTGCCAGCAGCCTAATGGGCACTGAAGCTTTCTTT
TRBV6-6	.	15	.	TRBJ2-7	CASSTQGGGTYEQYF	TGTGCCAGCAGCACACAGGGGGGAGGGACCTACGAGCAGTACTTC
TRBV5-1	.	13	.	TRBJ1-5	CASSLEADQPQHF	TGCGCCAGCAGCTTGGAGGCAGATCAGCCCCAGCATTTT
TRBV9	.	15	.	TRBJ2-5	CASSVGVDSQETQYF	TGTGCCAGCAGCGTAGGGGTCGACAGTCAAGAGACCCAGTACTTC
TRBV9	.	13	.	TRBJ1-1	CASSDGGNTEAFF	TGTGCCAGCAGTGATGGGGGGAACACTGAAGCTTTCTTT
TRBV6-6	.	14	few	TRBJ1-5	CASSYGGAGQPQHF	TGTGCCAGCAGTTACGGGGGGGCGGGCCAGCCCCAGCATTTT
TRBV28	TRBD1	15	.	TRBJ2-7	CASSQDRGRGYEQYF	TGTGCCAGCAGCCAGGACAGGGGGCGCGGCTACGAGCAGTACTTC
TRBV7-9	TRBD1	13	.	TRBJ1-6	CASSLDRGSPLHF	TGTGCCAGCAGCTTGGACAGGGGTTCACCCCTCCACTTT
TRBV5-1	TRBD1	14	.	TRBJ2-7	CASRTGTASYEQYF	TGCGCCAGCCGTACCGGGACAGCCTCCTACGAGCAGTACTTC
TRBV4-1	.	16	.	TRBJ1-5	CASSQDSGFSNQPQHF	TGCGCCAGCAGCCAAGATTCAGGGTTTAGCAATCAGCCCCAGCATTTT
TRBV11-3	TRBD1	13	few	TRBJ2-3	CASSPTGADTQYF	TGTGCCAGCAGCCCAACAGGGGCAGATACGCAGTATTTT
TRBV28	.	17	.	TRBJ2-1	CASSYPFLESSYNEQFF	TGTGCCAGCAGTTACCCTTTCCTGGAAAGCTCCTACAATGAGCAGTTCTTC
TRBV4-1	.	14	few	TRBJ1-1	CASSQDRGVTEAFF	TGCGCCAGCAGCCAAGATAGGGGGGTCACTGAAGCTTTCTTT
TRBV6-6	.	13	.	TRBJ2-7	CASSEGPTEEQYF	TGTGCCAGCAGCGAAGGCCCAACGGAGGAGCAGTACTTC
TRBV5-5	.	13	few	TRBJ2-5	CASSGVNQETQYF	TGTGCCAGCAGCGGGGTAAACCAAGAGACCCAGTACTTC
TRBV6-5	.	14	few	TRBJ2-2	CASSGTTNTGELFF	TGTGCCAGCAGCGGGACAACGAACACCGGGGAGCTGTTTTTT
TRBV2	TRBD1	18	.	TRBJ1-1	CASSGDRGTNAMNTEAFF	TGTGCCAGCAGTGGGGACAGGGGGACCAATGCCATGAACACTGAAGCTTTCTTT
TRBV28	TRBD2	16	.	TRBJ2-7	CASSLGTSGPSYEQYF	TGTGCCAGCAGTCTCGGGACTAGCGGCCCCTCCTACGAGCAGTACTTC
TRBV19	.	16	.	TRBJ1-1	CASREYSRLRDGEAFF	TGTGCCAGTCGTGAGTACTCACGCCTCCGGGATGGGGAAGCTTTCTTT
TRBV6-6	.	15	.	TRBJ2-7	CASSYTQGFSYEQYF	TGTGCCAGCAGTTACACTCAGGGCTTCTCCTACGAGCAGTACTTC
TRBV5-5	TRBD1	16	.	TRBJ2-2	CASSRGQGANTGELFF	TGTGCCAGCAGCCGGGGACAGGGGGCGAACACCGGGGAGCTGTTTTTT
TRBV29-1	TRBD2	14	.	TRBJ2-1	CSVEPAGDRDEQFF	TGCAGCGTTGAACCAGCGGGAGATCGCGATGAGCAGTTCTTC
TRBV6-6	.	14	few	TRBJ1-1	CASSYWDMNTEAFF	TGTGCCAGCAGTTACTGGGACATGAACACTGAAGCTTTCTTT
TRBV2	.	14	.	TRBJ2-2	CASMAGEDSGELFF	TGTGCCAGCATGGCAGGGGAAGATTCCGGGGAGCTGTTTTTT
TRBV7-2	.	13	few	TRBJ2-7	CASSLGEWGEQYF	TGTGCCAGCAGCTTAGGGGAATGGGGGGAGCAGTACTTC
TRBV5-1	TRBD2	15	.	TRBJ2-1	CASSSGLAGGFEQFF	TGCGCCAGCAGCTCGGGACTAGCGGGAGGGTTTGAGCAGTTCTTC
TRBV19	TRBD1	18	.	TRBJ1-5	CASSIERGQLGSNQPQHF	TGTGCCAGTAGTATAGAGAGGGGACAGCTTGGCAGCAATCAGCCCCAGCATTTT
TRBV9	TRBD1	13	.	TRBJ1-2	CASSVGQGDGYTF	TGTGCCAGCAGCGTAGGACAGGGCGATGGCTACACCTTC
TRBV6-9	.	12	.	TRBJ2-7	CASSSGAGEQYF	TGTGCCAGCAGTTCAGGGGCGGGGGAGCAGTACTTC
TRBV6-6	TRBD1	13	.	TRBJ2-2	CATSRGLAGELFF	TGTGCCACCTCCAGGGGGCTAGCCGGGGAGCTGTTTTTT
TRBV9	.	16	.	TRBJ2-3	CASSVASRASADTQYF	TGTGCCAGCAGCGTAGCTTCTAGGGCTAGCGCTGATACGCAGTATTTT
TRBV10-3	TRBD2	15	.	TRBJ2-7	CAISDRGLDGSEQYF	TGTGCCATCAGTGACCGTGGACTAGACGGATCCGAGCAGTACTTC
TRBV7-6	.	14	.	TRBJ1-3	CASSPDDSGNTIYF	TGTGCCAGCAGCCCCGACGATTCTGGAAACACCATATATTTT
TRBV6-5	TRBD1	15	.	TRBJ1-5	CASSPWTGANQPQHF	TGTGCCAGCAGTCCTTGGACAGGGGCCAATCAGCCCCAGCATTTT
TRBV10-3	.	16	.	TRBJ2-2	CAISATGGATAGELFF	TGTGCCATCAGTGCAACAGGGGGGGCTACGGCCGGGGAGCTGTTTTTT
TRBV28	TRBD1	17	.	TRBJ1-3	CASNPSGTVFFGNTIYF	TGTGCCAGCAATCCCTCCGGGACAGTATTCTTTGGAAACACCATATATTTT
TRBV30	.	13	.	TRBJ2-5	CAWSVGPKETQYF	TGTGCCTGGAGTGTAGGGCCGAAAGAGACCCAGTACTTC
TRBV25-1	.	15	.	TRBJ1-4	CASSLTGIGGEKLFF	TGTGCCAGCAGTTTAACAGGGATTGGAGGTGAAAAACTGTTTTTT
TRBV29-1	TRBD1	15	.	TRBJ2-7	CSVEGDRRNAYEQYF	TGCAGCGTTGAAGGGGACAGGAGAAACGCCTACGAGCAGTACTTC
TRBV6-6	TRBD1	14	.	TRBJ2-7	CASNTRDRGGEQYF	TGTGCCAGTAACACCCGGGACAGGGGAGGAGAGCAGTACTTC
TRBV11-2	.	14	.	TRBJ2-7	CASSLARFSYEQYF	TGTGCCAGCAGCTTAGCCAGGTTCTCCTACGAGCAGTACTTC
TRBV2	.	11	once	TRBJ2-7	CASGTPYEQYF	TGTGCCAGCGGGACGCCCTACGAGCAGTACTTC
TRBV9	TRBD2	14	.	TRBJ2-1	CASSQTSVYNEQFF	TGTGCCAGCAGCCAGACTAGCGTATACAATGAGCAGTTCTTC
TRBV5-5	TRBD2	15	.	TRBJ2-3	CASSSTSGNTDTQYF	TGTGCCAGCAGCTCGACTAGCGGGAACACAGATACGCAGTATTTT
TRBV9	.	15	.	TRBJ2-1	CASSVDWTSYNEQFF	TGTGCCAGCAGCGTCGACTGGACCTCCTACAATGAGCAGTTCTTC
TRBV7-9	.	15	.	TRBJ1-2	CASSNQGTPNYGYTF	TGTGCCAGCAGCAACCAGGGGACACCTAACTATGGCTACACCTTC